The 19 T cell receptor beta chains reported below all come from one sample, sequenced in a study of human T cells and chemical hapten exposure. Time point noted: healthy volunteer bleed at 2 weeks. Blood, whole and unfractionated, served as the source for total RNA extraction. Via MiXCR, TCRdb re-called the RACE reads, giving one row per CDR3 protein. Of roughly 130,000 distinct CDR3 sequences detected, 8.5% to 9.5% appear once; the ten largest clones hold 1.5% to 2%. Sample: whole blood. These receptors were collected from a male donor in good health. Some clones in this sample may be carry-over from other donors' samples.

Points on this clonotype: One end of the junction varies from germline; a read error may be responsible. This chain links TRBV27 with TRBJ2-7, with D possibly TRBD1 on 5 matching bases. The length of the CDR3 is 12 residues. The V gene's germline CDR1 is MNHEY and CDR2 SMNVEV (reference sequence). The CDR3 region has the DNA TGTCCCAGCAGTTTATCAGGGAACGAGCAGTACTTC. It encodes CPSSLSGNEQYF.

This clonotype was seen only a few times. The genes are TRBV6-2 or TRBV6-3 and TRBJ1-5; 7 positions match TRBD1. The J segment lost 0 bases and the V segment lost 5 bases, leaving 7 bases of the junction unmatched. CDR1 is MNHEY, CDR2 SVGEGT, per germline. The CDR3 is 16 amino acids. The CDR3 region has the DNA TGTGCCAGCAGTGGGACAGAATTCTATAGCAATCAGCCCCAGCATTTT. It specifies CASSGTEFYSNQPQHF.

This clonotype was observed many times. The chain links TRBV29-1 to TRBJ1-4; D is undetermined. This CDR3 region has 13 residues. V was pared by 5 bases and J by 1 base, with 8 bases between. Germline values: CDR1 SQVTM, CDR2 ANQGSEA. The CDR3 nucleotides are TGCAGCGTTACCAGCCTAACTAATGAAAAACTGTTTTTT. Residues: CSVTSLTNEKLFF.

This clonotype was observed a few times. The chain recombines TRBV5-1 with TRBJ2-6, with TRBD2 matching 8 bases. V was pared by 1 base and J by 2 bases, with 11 bases of the junction left unmatched. The CDR3 consists of 19 residues. Germline V gives CDR1 SGHRS, CDR2 YFSETQ. CDR3: CASSLKAPAGVTGANVLTF. The CDR3 DNA is TGCGCCAGCAGCTTGAAAGCGCCAGCGGGAGTCACTGGGGCCAACGTCCTGACTTTC. Based on the CDR3 plus reference TRBV5-1 and TRBJ2-6, the full variable domain is KAGVTQTPRYLIKTRGQQVTLSCSPISGHRSVSWYQQTPGQGLQFLFEYFSETQRNKGNFPGRFSGRQFSNSRSEMNVSTLELGDSALYLCASSLKAPAGVTGANVLTFGAGSRLTVL.

The table lists this clonotype with many counts. The chain recombines TRBV20-1 with TRBJ2-5; no clear D gene. The germline V and J ends were trimmed by 6 bases and 0 bases, with 14 bases remaining between them. Germline loops: CDR1 DFQATT, CDR2 SNEGSKA (reference sequence). The CDR3 contains 14 residues. CDR3 residues: CSATRPGYQETQYF. DNA for the CDR3: TGCAGTGCGACCAGGCCAGGATACCAAGAGACCCAGTACTTC.

This clonotype has only a few counts. The chain is built from TRBV5-1 and TRBJ1-4; D is undetermined. The CDR3 totals 15 residues. Looked up from germline, CDR1 is SGHRS and CDR2 is YFSETQ. The V gene lost 2 bases and the J gene lost 0 bases, with 8 bases spanning the gap. The chain's CDR3 is CASSFQEATNEKLFF. CDR3 DNA sequence: TGCGCCAGCAGCTTCCAGGAAGCAACTAATGAAAAACTGTTTTTT.

This clonotype was detected only a few times. The rearrangement links TRBV2 to TRBJ2-5; D possibly corresponds to TRBD2 (6 bases). This CDR3 contains 14 residues. Deletions cut 5 bases from V and 4 bases from J, with 14 bases between. Germline assignment: CDR1 SNHLY and CDR2 FYNNEI. In DNA form, the CDR3 reads TGTGCCAGCAGTTTCGGGAGCCCCCCAGAGACCCAGTACTTC. Its protein product is CASSFGSPPETQYF.

Many counts were recorded for this clonotype. J is TRBJ2-2 and V is TRBV5-1; the match to TRBD2 covers 8 bases. Germline CDR1 reads SGHRS; CDR2 reads YFSETQ. This CDR3 contains 14 residues. V dropped 5 bases and J dropped 1; count of bases not matched to a gene: 1. In DNA form, the CDR3 reads TGCGCCAGCAGGACTAGCGAGAACACCGGGGAGCTGTTTTTT. This gives the protein CASRTSENTGELFF.

The J gene is TRBJ2-7, the V gene TRBV29-1, with 9 nucleotides matching TRBD1. V gave up 3 bases and J gave up 5 bases; unmatched junction bases: 2. The germline CDR1 and CDR2 sequences are SQVTM and ANQGSEA. The CDR3 contains 12 residues. In DNA form, the CDR3 reads TGCAGCGTTGACGGGACAGGGAACGAGCAGTACTTC. It translates to CSVDGTGNEQYF.

The genes are TRBV19 and TRBJ2-5; no firm D call. The CDR3 consists of 15 residues. Trimming took off 6 bases at V and 1 base at J, with 15 bases between the two ends. The germline CDR1 and CDR2 sequences are LNHDA and SQIVND (reference sequence). DNA for the CDR3: TGTGCCAGTAGACGCGCATCTACCCTCCAAGAGACCCAGTACTTC. It is translated as CASRRASTLQETQYF.

The sample holds many counts of this clonotype. This sequence joins TRBV7-6 and TRBJ2-1; TRBD2 might be the D (7 bases). The germline V gene encodes CDR1 SGHVS and CDR2 FNYEAQ. This CDR3 region has 16 residues. Between the trimmed V and J ends, which lost 5 bases and 4 bases, there was a span of 18 bases. CDR3: CASSREGGGPYNEQFF. CDR3 nucleotide sequence: TGTGCCAGCAGCCGCGAGGGGGGGGGGCCATACAATGAGCAGTTCTTC.

This clonotype was seen many times. The chain employs TRBV13 and TRBJ2-1; 9 bases agree with TRBD2. CDR1 PRHDT and CDR2 FYEKMQ come from the germline V gene (reference sequence). The CDR3 extends over 15 amino acids. The ends lost 4 bases at V and 3 bases at J; junction bases unmatched: 4. DNA of the CDR3: TGTGCCAGCAGCTCCGGGACTAGCAACTACAATGAGCAGTTCTTC. Residues: CASSSGTSNYNEQFF.

This clonotype was recorded at least ten times. Germline and junction disagree at one end, which may indicate a read error. The V call is TRBV20-1, the J call TRBJ2-5, with 9 bases that match TRBD1. There are 12 residues in the CDR3. Germline V lookup: CDR1 DFQATT, CDR2 SNEGSKA (reference sequence). Written as DNA, the CDR3 is TGCAGTGCTGCGGGACAGGGTGATGTAGGGGACTTC. Its translation is CSAAGQGDVGDF.

This clonotype was counted between two and nine times. The V call is TRBV20-1, the J call TRBJ2-1; TRBD2 matches at 11 bases. Germline CDR1 reads DFQATT; CDR2 reads SNEGSKA (reference sequence). V trimming: 4 bases; J trimming: 7 bases; junction bases outside the gene matches: 6. The CDR3 covers 14 residues. The CDR3 here is CSAIAGGPGNEQFF. CDR3 nucleotides: TGCAGTGCTATAGCGGGGGGGCCGGGGAATGAGCAGTTCTTC.

CDR3 nucleotide sequence: TGCGCCAGCAGTGACAATCCCGGGGAGCTGTTTTTT. It specifies CASSDNPGELFF. The chain has TRBV10-1 and TRBJ2-2; D is ambiguous. The CDR3 consists of 12 residues. The germline V gene has CDR1 WNHNN and CDR2 SYGVQD (reference sequence). V was trimmed by 3 bases and J by 6 bases, leaving 5 bases between them.

This clonotype was recorded a few times. The chain joins TRBV5-1 to TRBJ1-1; D not resolved. This CDR3 has 14 residues. CDR1 is SGHRS, CDR2 YFSETQ, per germline. V gave up 4 bases and J gave up 0 bases, with 10 bases separating them. CDR3 coding DNA: TGCGCCAGCAGCGGAGTCGGCTTGAACACTGAAGCTTTCTTT. Its protein is CASSGVGLNTEAFF.

J is TRBJ2-1 and V is TRBV23-1; perhaps D is TRBD1 or TRBD2 (6 bases each). TRBV23-1 belongs to the ORF category, with a function that is uncertain. CDR3 length equals 15 residues. V lost 4 bases and J 6 bases, leaving 16 bases between the germline ends. CDR3 bases: TGCGCCAGCAGTCCCCGGGGGACAAGTTTCAATGAGCAGTTCTTC. Residues: CASSPRGTSFNEQFF.

Only a few counts were recorded for this clonotype. The genes are TRBV29-1 and TRBJ2-1; 8 nucleotides line up with TRBD2. Germline trimming cut 7 bases from V and 8 bases from J; bases unmatched to any gene: 16. CDR1 and CDR2 from the germline V gene are SQVTM and ANQGSEA. The CDR3 runs 15 residues. The CDR3 is CSARFAGLVLDEQFF. As DNA, the CDR3 is TGCAGCGCCAGGTTCGCGGGACTAGTTTTGGATGAGCAGTTCTTC.

This clonotype was detected a few times. The gene calls are TRBV6-6 and TRBJ2-5; the D is unclear. CDR3 length: 15 residues. Looked up from germline, CDR1 is MNHNY and CDR2 is SVGAGI (reference sequence). Between the trimmed V and J ends, which lost 0 bases and 7 bases, there was a span of 15 bases. CDR3: CASSYSTGAGPTQYF. CDR3 in DNA: TGTGCCAGCAGTTACTCGACGGGCGCCGGTCCGACCCAGTACTTC.